This T cell receptor (beta chain) was recorded in a study of identical twins. Study-level findings and limits: The study found that models underestimated out-of-frame TCR alpha sharing in monozygotic twins.

Germline V gene sequence: CDR1 DFQATT, CDR2 SNEGSKA (reference sequence). The CDR3 loop spans 16 amino acids. Trimming took 3 bases from V and 4 from J; bases not matched to a gene: 9. Template switching created a universal primer site, and the cDNA included unique molecular identifiers. TCRdb called the 5' RACE reads again in MiXCR, with one record for every CDR3 protein. This sample has a few hundred thousand distinct CDR3 sequences, with about 8.9% found just once. The sample holds many counts of this clonotype. What it binds is not known. A further study also used this sample, focusing on yellow fever vaccine responses in identical twins. That study adds: Twins reportedly mounted vaccine T cell responses that seemed partly convergent, partly personalized.

The receptor was derived from a young woman in good health. V is TRBV20-1 and J is TRBJ2-3; 11 bases align to TRBD2. The sample consisted of CD8+ T cells sorted from blood. The CDR3 loop is CSAREMTSGDSDTQYF. CDR3 sequence (DNA): TGCAGTGCTAGGGAAATGACTAGCGGGGATTCAGATACGCAGTATTTT.